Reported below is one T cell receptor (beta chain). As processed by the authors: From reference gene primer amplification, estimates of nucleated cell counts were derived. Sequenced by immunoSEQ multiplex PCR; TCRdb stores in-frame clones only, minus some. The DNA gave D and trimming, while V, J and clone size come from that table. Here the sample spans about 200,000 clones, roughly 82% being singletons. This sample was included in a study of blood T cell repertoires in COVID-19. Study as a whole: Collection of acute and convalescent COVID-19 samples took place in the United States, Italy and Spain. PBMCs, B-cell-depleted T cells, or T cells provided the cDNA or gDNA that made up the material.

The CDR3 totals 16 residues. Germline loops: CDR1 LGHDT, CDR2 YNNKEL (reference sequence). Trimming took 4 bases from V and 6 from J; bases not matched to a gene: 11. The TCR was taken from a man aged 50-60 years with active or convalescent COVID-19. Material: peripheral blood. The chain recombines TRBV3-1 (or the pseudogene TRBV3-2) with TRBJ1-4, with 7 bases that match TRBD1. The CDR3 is CASSPHSGQGDEKLFF. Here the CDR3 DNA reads TGTGCCAGCAGCCCCCACTCAGGCCAGGGGGATGAAAAACTGTTTTTT.